A single sample is the source of the 21 T cell receptor beta chains below, sequenced in a study of cytomegalovirus exposure and HLA in healthy donors (dated by TCRdb to 2017 to 2019). The protocol used for the library was the immunoSEQ multiplex PCR assay. For the multiplex PCR, a mixture combining 60 forward primers for TCR Vbeta segments and 13 reverse primers for TCR Jbeta segments was used. The immuneACCESS repertoire file appears here via TCRdb, limited to in-frame rearrangements. These files lack a portion of the clones; in checked studies, under half of the deficit traces to unresolved V genes, and the cause of the others is not known. This sample has 90,000 to 100,000 clones in its table, and 76% of those were observed once. The ten largest account for 15% to 20% of the sample. Material: PBMCs. All receptors come from a woman aged 60 to 75 in good health and CMV-seropositive.

For the CDR3, the DNA is TGCGCCAGCCGTGGGGGGTACACTGAAGCTTTCTTT. This sequence encodes CASRGGYTEAFF. This chain uses TRBV5-1 with TRBJ1-1; D may be TRBD1 (5 bases). V lost 7 bases, J lost 3 bases, and 10 bases lay in between. This CDR3 has 12 amino acids. Germline V gene data show CDR1 as SGHRS and CDR2 as YFSETQ.

DNA for the CDR3: TGTGCCAGCTCTCTTCTTTCGGGAGGGAGTGAGCAGTACTTC. Translation: CASSLLSGGSEQYF. The chain recombines TRBV6-5 with TRBJ2-7, with 8 bases that match TRBD2. CDR3 length: 14 amino acids. The ends lost 8 bases at V and 7 bases at J; junction bases unmatched: 13. Germline CDR1 is MNHEY and CDR2 is SVGAGI.

V gene TRBV5-6 combines with J gene TRBJ2-7; 7 bases line up with TRBD1. The CDR3 is 14 residues long. The germline gives CDR1 SGHDT, CDR2 YYEEEE. V gave up 4 bases and J gave up 5 bases; unmatched junction bases: 9. The CDR3 region has the DNA TGTGCCAGCAGCCTACCGGGACAGTTACACGAGCAGTACTTC. The encoded protein is CASSLPGQLHEQYF.

The V call is TRBV28, the J call TRBJ1-2, with a possible D match to TRBD1 (5 bases). The CDR3 spans 14 residues. V was clipped by 6 bases and J by 2 bases, with 13 bases between them. The germline V gene encodes CDR1 MDHEN and CDR2 SYDVKM. This CDR3 reads CASSSGGANYGYTF. CDR3 coding DNA: TGTGCCAGCAGCTCAGGAGGGGCCAACTATGGCTACACCTTC.

The rearrangement links TRBV7-9 to TRBJ2-2; D may be TRBD2 (8 bases). The CDR3 totals 15 residues. V shed 9 bases and J shed 7 bases, with 21 bases lying between them. Germline CDR1 is SEHNR and CDR2 is FQNEAQ (reference sequence). The CDR3 bases are TGTGCCAGACCGGACGGGAGGGGGCGAAACGGGGAGCTGTTTTTT. It codes for CARPDGRGRNGELFF.

This chain uses TRBV30 with TRBJ1-1; maybe TRBD1 (5 bases). Germline lookup yields CDR1 GTSNPN and CDR2 SVGIG (reference sequence). Deletions cut 5 bases from V and 5 bases from J, with 15 bases between. The CDR3 is 13 amino acids. The CDR3 nucleotides read TGTGCCTGGCTGGGCCAGGGTGGAACTGAAGCTTTCTTT. Translated: CAWLGQGGTEAFF.

The chain recombines TRBV10-3 with TRBJ1-2, with TRBD1 matching 10 bases. This CDR3 has 15 residues. CDR1 and CDR2 from the germline V gene are ENHRY and SYGVKD. J gave up 4 bases and V 7 bases, and 9 bases lay outside the gene matches. The CDR3 DNA follows: TGTGCCATCAACTCCGGGACAGGGGATACCTATGGCTACACCTTC. It is translated as CAINSGTGDTYGYTF.

Details on this clone: Distinct nucleotide sequences in the sample also encode this CDR3. The chain joins TRBV5-5 to TRBJ2-3; 13 bases are a match to TRBD2. The CDR3 contains 16 residues. Unmatched junction bases numbered 6, after V lost 5 bases and J lost 3 bases. Germline V gene lookup returns CDR1 SGHKS and CDR2 YYEKEE (reference sequence). The CDR3 reads CASSTGLAGATDTQYF. CDR3 nucleotide sequence: TGTGCCAGCAGTACCGGACTAGCGGGAGCGACAGATACGCAGTATTTT.

This clone has a handful of counts. This chain uses TRBV6-5 with TRBJ1-4; D ambiguous. CDR1 is MNHEY, CDR2 SVGAGI, per germline. The V end was cut by 4 bases, the J end by 3 bases, with 12 bases between. The CDR3 loop spans 15 amino acids. As DNA, the CDR3 is TGTGCCAGCAGTTCTCCCTCCCGTCCTAATGAAAAACTGTTTTTT. Translated: CASSSPSRPNEKLFF.

This chain uses TRBV5-1 with TRBJ1-5; the D is unclear. In germline, CDR1 is SGHRS, CDR2 YFSETQ. This CDR3 comprises 13 residues. Trimming took off 2 bases at V and 5 bases at J, with 8 bases between the two ends. CDR3 residues: CASSLTPDQPQHF. The CDR3, as DNA: TGCGCCAGCAGCTTAACACCCGATCAGCCCCAGCATTTT.

The V and J genes are TRBV19 and TRBJ1-5; possible D gene TRBD1, 5 bases. In germline, CDR1 is LNHDA, CDR2 SQIVND (reference sequence). This CDR3 region has 15 residues. The V end was cut by 7 bases, the J end by 2 bases, with 15 bases between. The CDR3 region is CASNPVQGRNQPQHF. The CDR3 DNA sequence: TGTGCCAGTAACCCCGTGCAGGGCCGCAATCAGCCCCAGCATTTT.

The sample holds a few counts of this clone. The chain employs TRBV7-2 and TRBJ1-1; D gene uncertain. The CDR3 spans 13 residues. CDR1 is SGHTA, CDR2 FQGNSA, per germline. V shed 3 bases and J shed 1 base, with 6 bases lying between them. CDR3 in DNA: TGTGCCAGCAGCTTGGGCAGGAACACTGAAGCTTTCTTT. Encoded protein: CASSLGRNTEAFF. Drawing the rest from reference TRBV7-2 and TRBJ1-1, the complete variable domain is GAGVSQSPSNKVTEKGKDVELRCDPISGHTALYWYRQSLGQGLEFLIYFQGNSAPDKSGLPSDRFSAERTGGSVSTLTIQRTQQEDSAVYLCASSLGRNTEAFFGQGTRLTVV.

V gene TRBV5-1 combines with J gene TRBJ2-2, with 10 bases fitting TRBD2. Looked up from germline, CDR1 is SGHRS and CDR2 is YFSETQ. This CDR3 has 15 residues. J lost 5 bases, V lost 7 bases, and 8 bases had no gene match. The CDR3 loop is CASRPLAGLTGELFF. The CDR3 DNA reads as TGCGCCAGCCGGCCACTAGCGGGATTGACCGGGGAGCTGTTTTTT.

This chain uses TRBV11-1 with TRBJ2-7; TRBD1 agrees at 7 bases. With 5 bases clipped from V and 1 base from J, the junction kept 8 bases outside the gene matches. The CDR3 consists of 15 residues. The germline V gene encodes CDR1 SGHAT and CDR2 FQDESV (reference sequence). The CDR3 sequence is CASSPFRGTSYEQYF. The CDR3 nucleotides are TGTGCCAGCAGCCCGTTCAGGGGGACGTCCTACGAGCAGTACTTC.

The J gene is TRBJ1-1, the V gene TRBV2; the D gene is possibly TRBD1 (5 bases). The CDR3 runs 15 residues. V dropped 5 bases and J dropped 1 base, with 14 bases sitting between them. CDR1 and CDR2 from the germline V gene are SNHLY and FYNNEI. The CDR3 sequence is CASSITGSGNTEAFF. The CDR3 DNA follows: TGTGCCAGCAGTATAACAGGTTCGGGGAACACTGAAGCTTTCTTT.

This clone was counted once. The chain carries TRBV19 and TRBJ2-3; D is unclear. This CDR3 contains 15 residues. V lost 6 bases to trimming and J lost 1 base, with 14 bases between them. Germline V gene sequence: CDR1 LNHDA, CDR2 SQIVND (reference sequence). In nucleotides, the CDR3 is TGTGCCAGTAGCGAGGATAGCTCGCGCACAGATACGCAGTATTTT. This encodes CASSEDSSRTDTQYF.

The chain employs TRBV11-2 and TRBJ1-4, with 11 bases that match TRBD1. Germline V gene data show CDR1 as SGHAT and CDR2 as FQNNGV. The CDR3 totals 16 residues. The trim removed 1 base at V and 7 bases at J, leaving 5 bases unmatched. CDR3 protein: CASSLAGTGGLEKLFF. The CDR3 nucleotides read TGTGCCAGCAGCTTAGCGGGGACAGGGGGACTTGAAAAACTGTTTTTT.

The V call is TRBV9, the J call TRBJ2-2; no firm D call. The V and J ends lost 0 bases and 3 bases respectively, with 6 bases between them. The CDR3 is 14 amino acids. Germline CDR1 is SGDLS and CDR2 is YYNGEE. CDR3 sequence (DNA): TGTGCCAGCAGCGTAGCAGAATACACCGGGGAGCTGTTTTTT. Translation: CASSVAEYTGELFF.

V is TRBV7-3 and J is TRBJ2-1, with 8 bases aligning to TRBD2. Germline V gene data show CDR1 as SGHTA and CDR2 as FQGTGA. This CDR3 is built from 15 residues. V trimming: 5 bases; J trimming: 6 bases; junction bases outside the gene matches: 9. CDR3 coding DNA: TGTGCCAGCAGCCGAACCAGCGGGAGTGGCAATGAGCAGTTCTTC. It encodes CASSRTSGSGNEQFF.

The chain carries TRBV10-2 and TRBJ2-1; D may be TRBD2 (6 bases). V gave up 7 bases and J gave up 0 bases, with 13 bases separating them. CDR1 is WSHSY, CDR2 SAAADI, per germline. CDR3 size: 15 residues. The chain's CDR3 is CASMGRQSSYNEQFF. The CDR3 region has the DNA TGCGCCAGCATGGGGAGGCAGAGCTCCTACAATGAGCAGTTCTTC.

The CDR3, as DNA: TGTGCCAGCAGCGATAGGCAGTCAGGGCAGTTCTTC. Its translation is CASSDRQSGQFF. This sequence joins TRBV2 and TRBJ2-1; D remains ambiguous. V was clipped by 6 bases and J by 12 bases, with 15 bases between them. Per the germline V gene, CDR1 is SNHLY and CDR2 is FYNNEI. This CDR3 spans 12 amino acids.